This is a list of T cell receptor beta chains from one sample in a study of blood T cell repertoires in COVID-19. Produced via immunoSEQ multiplex PCR; TCRdb's table is partial and in-frame only. This table has hundreds of thousands of clones, about four fifths appearing once. Input material: PBMCs or T cells enriched from blood (not recorded which). The receptors stem from a woman in her fifties or sixties who had been exposed to COVID-19. Both conserved end residues are part of each CDR3. A D gene is named only where the DNA matches it firmly. Clone sizes are given selectively: once, few, many, or a class where the clone is expanded.

J gene,clone size,V gene,D gene,CDR3 protein,CDR3 DNA
TRBJ2-1,.,TRBV7-2,TRBD1,CASSRQGIVDEQFF,TGTGCCAGCAGCAGACAGGGTATCGTGGATGAGCAGTTCTTC
TRBJ1-4,.,TRBV7-9,.,CASSPPLEGKLFF,TGTGCCAGCAGCCCCCCCTTGGAGGGAAAACTGTTTTTT
TRBJ1-2,.,TRBV18,TRBD1,CASSVDRAGGYTF,TGTGCCAGCTCAGTGGACAGGGCAGGCGGCTACACCTTC
TRBJ2-5,.,TRBV6-2/TRBV6-3,.,CASSREETQYF,TGTGCCAGCAGCCGGGAGGAGACCCAGTACTTC
TRBJ2-7,.,TRBV19,.,CASSIAPGYEQYF,TGTGCCAGTAGTATCGCTCCAGGGTACGAGCAGTACTTC
TRBJ1-2,once,TRBV4-3,.,CASSQEGPGEARYGYTF,TGCGCCAGCAGCCAAGAAGGGCCGGGAGAAGCACGGTATGGCTACACCTTC
TRBJ2-1,.,TRBV5-1,TRBD2,CASSFGLASYNEQFF,TGCGCCAGCAGCTTCGGACTAGCCTCCTACAATGAGCAGTTCTTC
TRBJ1-1,.,TRBV16,TRBD1,CASSFQGATTEAFF,TGTGCCAGCAGCTTCCAGGGGGCTACAACTGAAGCTTTCTTT
TRBJ1-6,.,TRBV14,.,CASSPGTPAGFSPLHF,TGTGCCAGCAGCCCAGGGACTCCGGCAGGGTTTTCACCCCTCCACTTT
TRBJ2-2,few,TRBV24-1,.,CATRPQGSGELFF,TGTGCCACCCGCCCCCAGGGATCCGGGGAGCTGTTTTTT
TRBJ2-1,once,TRBV27,TRBD2,CASSFRGGLFEQFF,TGTGCCAGCAGTTTTCGGGGGGGGCTGTTCGAGCAGTTCTTC
TRBJ1-2,.,TRBV4-3,TRBD1,CASSPGQGEGYTF,TGCGCCAGCAGCCCTGGACAGGGGGAAGGCTACACCTTC
TRBJ1-1,.,TRBV2,.,CATSVSMNTEAFF,TGTGCCACCAGCGTTAGTATGAACACTGAAGCTTTCTTT
TRBJ2-2,.,TRBV18,.,CASSPNGKNTGELFF,TGTGCCAGCTCTCCGAACGGGAAAAACACCGGGGAGCTGTTTTTT
TRBJ1-3,.,TRBV30,.,CAWSAGGSSGNTIYF,TGTGCCTGGAGTGCGGGGGGCAGCTCTGGAAACACCATATATTTT
TRBJ1-3,.,TRBV6-5,.,CASRSWGNTIYF,TGTGCCAGCCGTAGCTGGGGAAACACCATATATTTT
TRBJ2-1,.,TRBV7-9,.,CASSSEGPPRQFF,TGTGCCAGCAGCTCGGAGGGACCGCCGAGGCAGTTCTTC